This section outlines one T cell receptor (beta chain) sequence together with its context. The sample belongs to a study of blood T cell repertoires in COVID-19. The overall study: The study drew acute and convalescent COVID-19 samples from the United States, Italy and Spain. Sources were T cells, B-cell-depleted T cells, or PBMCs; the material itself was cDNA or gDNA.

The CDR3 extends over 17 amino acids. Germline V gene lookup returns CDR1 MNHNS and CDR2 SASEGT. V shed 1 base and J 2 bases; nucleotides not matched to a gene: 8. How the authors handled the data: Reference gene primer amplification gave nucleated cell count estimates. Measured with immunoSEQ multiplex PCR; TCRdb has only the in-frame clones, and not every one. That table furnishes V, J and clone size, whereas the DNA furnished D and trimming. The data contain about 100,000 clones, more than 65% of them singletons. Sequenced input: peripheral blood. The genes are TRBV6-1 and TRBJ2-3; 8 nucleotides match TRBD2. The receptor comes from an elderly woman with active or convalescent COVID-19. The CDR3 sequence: CASSEVPGLGVTDTQYF. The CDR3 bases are TGTGCCAGCAGTGAAGTCCCGGGACTAGGGGTCACAGATACGCAGTATTTT.